This TCR beta chain originates from a study of T cells after yellow fever vaccination. After removal of 5 bases from V and 4 bases from J, the junction contained 5 bases not matched to a gene. The CDR3 has 14 residues. Germline V lookup: CDR1 MNHNS, CDR2 SASEGT. TCRdb recomputed calls from the 5' RACE reads with MiXCR, one row per CDR3 protein. The sample has hundreds of thousands of distinct CDR3 sequences; roughly an eighth are singletons. The sequenced sample was PBMCs, obtained on the day of the yellow fever booster vaccination. This TCR came from a man between 25 and 39 years old who received the YFV17D yellow fever vaccine. V is TRBV6-1 and J is TRBJ1-1; 9 nucleotides agree with TRBD1. Here the CDR3 DNA reads TGTGCCAGCAGTATCGGACAGGGGCGCACTGAAGCTTTCTTT. Encoded protein: CASSIGQGRTEAFF.